The 17 T cell receptor beta chains given below trace back to one sample, sequenced in a study of CD8 T cells in ankylosing spondylitis. TCRdb independently ran MiXCR on the 5' RACE reads; one entry per CDR3 protein. The profile shows roughly 260,000 distinct CDR3 sequences, 15% to 20% of them singletons. What was sequenced was blood, either unsorted or a sorted T cell fraction (not recorded which). These receptor sequences come from a male donor with ankylosing spondylitis or in good health (not recorded which).

Ten or more counts support this clonotype. The V and J genes are TRBV6-1 and TRBJ2-4, with 8 bases fitting TRBD1. Germline trimming cut 8 bases from V and 4 bases from J; bases unmatched to any gene: 1. The CDR3 runs to 12 residues. Germline CDR1 and CDR2: MNHNS and SASEGT. CDR3 DNA: TGTGCCAGCCGGGACAGGAAAAACATTCAGTACTTC. It is translated as CASRDRKNIQYF.

V and J are TRBV5-1 and TRBJ1-1; 9 nucleotides line up with TRBD1. CDR3 length equals 13 residues. The V segment lost 4 bases and the J segment 7 bases; nucleotides outside the gene matches: 5. Germline V CDR1 and CDR2: SGHRS, YFSETQ. The CDR3 spells CASSLRDRDEAFF. DNA of the CDR3: TGCGCCAGCAGCCTCCGGGACAGGGATGAAGCTTTCTTT.

This clonotype was seen at least ten times. V gene TRBV20-1 combines with J gene TRBJ1-4; tentatively, D is TRBD1 (5 bases). The CDR3 runs to 14 residues. Trimming took off 7 bases at V and 3 bases at J, with 15 bases between the two ends. Germline V gene data show CDR1 as DFQATT and CDR2 as SNEGSKA (reference sequence). The CDR3 spells CSGRGLGANEKLFF. In nucleotides, the CDR3 is TGCAGTGGGAGGGGTCTGGGTGCTAATGAAAAACTGTTTTTT.

The rearrangement joins TRBV3-1 to TRBJ2-3; D uncertain. The V and J ends lost 4 bases and 5 bases respectively, with 16 bases between them. Germline V CDR1 and CDR2: LGHDT, YNNKEL (reference sequence). The CDR3 length is 15 residues. The CDR3 region is CASSPRAAREDTQYF. For the CDR3, the DNA is TGTGCCAGCAGCCCGCGAGCAGCCCGAGAAGATACGCAGTATTTT.

Only a few counts were recorded for this clonotype. The chain combines TRBV20-1 with TRBJ2-4; 8 bases are a match to TRBD1. Losses at the gene ends were 7 bases for V and 8 bases for J; bases not matched to a gene: 10. The CDR3 extends over 13 amino acids. From germline, CDR1 is DFQATT and CDR2 SNEGSKA (reference sequence). The CDR3 region is CSGKQGASYIQYF. DNA of the CDR3: TGCAGTGGCAAGCAGGGGGCGAGTTACATTCAGTACTTC.

The sample holds a few counts of this clonotype. The chain employs TRBV7-3 and TRBJ1-6, with D tentatively TRBD1 (6 bases). V lost 2 bases to trimming and J lost 8 bases, with 13 bases between them. The CDR3 length is 15 residues. The germline V gene encodes CDR1 SGHTA and CDR2 FQGTGA. The CDR3 loop reads CASSLRGGQDSPLHF. The CDR3 DNA reads as TGTGCCAGCAGCTTACGTGGGGGGCAAGATTCACCCCTCCACTTT.

This rearrangement joins TRBV20-1 to TRBJ2-1, with D possibly being TRBD2 (7 bases). CDR1 and CDR2 from the germline V gene are DFQATT and SNEGSKA (reference sequence). There are 15 residues in the CDR3. Trimming stripped 3 bases from V and 1 base from J, with 13 bases between. CDR3 amino acids: CSASGGHGSYNEQFF. CDR3 nucleotide sequence: TGCAGTGCTAGCGGGGGGCATGGGTCCTACAATGAGCAGTTCTTC.

The V gene is TRBV12-3 or TRBV12-4, the J gene TRBJ2-2; D is ambiguous. Trimming took off 3 bases at V and 2 bases at J, with 13 bases between the two ends. The CDR3 totals 16 residues. This CDR3 reads CASSFGVMGNTGELFF. DNA for the CDR3: TGTGCCAGCAGTTTCGGAGTTATGGGAAACACCGGGGAGCTGTTTTTT.

Comment on this clonotype: A junction boundary mismatches the germline segment, possibly from a read error. This chain joins TRBV6-1 and TRBJ2-6; D may be TRBD1 (5 bases). Germline-derived CDR1 and CDR2 are MNHNS and SASEGT. The length of the CDR3 is 15 residues. This chain's CDR3 is CASSRDASGAYVLTF. The CDR3 nucleotides are TGTGCCAGCAGTCGCGATGCCTCTGGGGCCTACGTCCTGACTTTC.

The CDR3 reads CASSSFTGIQNIQYF. The CDR3 nucleotides are TGTGCCAGCAGTTCCTTTACAGGGATTCAAAACATTCAGTACTTC. The chain uses TRBV28 and TRBJ2-4; possible D gene TRBD1, 6 bases. V was shortened by 4 bases and J by 5 bases, with 15 bases between the two germline ends. This CDR3 region has 15 residues. The germline CDR1 and CDR2 sequences are MDHEN and SYDVKM.

The table lists this clonotype with a few counts. The genes are TRBV5-1 and TRBJ1-5; unclear D gene. V lost 1 base and J 0 bases, leaving 8 bases between the germline ends. Germline V gives CDR1 SGHRS, CDR2 YFSETQ. There are 15 residues in the CDR3. The CDR3 loop reads CASSLYPYSNQPQHF. In DNA form, the CDR3 reads TGCGCCAGCAGCTTGTATCCCTATAGCAATCAGCCCCAGCATTTT.

The rearrangement links TRBV20-1 to TRBJ2-3; 15 bases are a match to TRBD2. With 3 bases clipped from V and 6 bases from J, the junction kept 7 bases outside the gene matches. CDR3 size: 16 residues. The germline V gene encodes CDR1 DFQATT and CDR2 SNEGSKA (reference sequence). CDR3 in DNA: TGCAGTGCTAGTCCCGGACTAGCGGGAGGGTGGGATACGCAGTATTTT. As protein: CSASPGLAGGWDTQYF.

This chain connects TRBV20-1 to TRBJ2-5; 7 nucleotides align to TRBD2. CDR3 length: 16 amino acids. CDR1 DFQATT and CDR2 SNEGSKA come from the germline V gene (reference sequence). J gave up 6 bases and V 0 bases, and 13 bases lay outside the gene matches. CDR3 coding DNA: TGCAGTGCTAGAGATTATAAGCGGGGCTCTCACCAGACCCAGTACTTC. Protein sequence: CSARDYKRGSHQTQYF.

The chain is built from TRBV28 and TRBJ2-7, with D perhaps matching TRBD1 (5 bases). Per the germline V gene, CDR1 is MDHEN and CDR2 is SYDVKM. The CDR3 spans 15 residues. Trimming took 8 bases from V and 2 from J, leaving 19 bases between them. The CDR3 coding sequence is TGTGCCAGCTCCCCTGGACATGCCATTCCCTACGAGCAGTACGTC. Translation gives CASSPGHAIPYEQYV.

The chain joins TRBV10-2 to TRBJ2-3, with a possible D match to TRBD2 (6 bases). The CDR3 contains 16 residues. Trimming left V 0 bases short and J 1 base short, with 11 bases between. The germline gives CDR1 WSHSY, CDR2 SAAADI. For the CDR3, the DNA is TGCGCCAGCAGTGAGTCGGGGGGATTAGGCACAGATACGCAGTATTTT. Its translation: CASSESGGLGTDTQYF.

The rearrangement links TRBV10-3 to TRBJ2-1, with 8 positions matching TRBD2. The CDR3 spans 14 residues. Germline V lookup: CDR1 ENHRY, CDR2 SYGVKD. V gave up 8 bases and J gave up 10 bases; unmatched junction bases: 13. In DNA form, the CDR3 reads TGTGCCATCTCCTCGGGATTAGCGGGGCCAGAGCAGTTCTTC. Protein sequence: CAISSGLAGPEQFF.

This chain connects TRBV7-6 to TRBJ2-1; no clear D gene. CDR1 SGHVS and CDR2 FNYEAQ come from the germline V gene. V dropped 1 base and J dropped 1 base, with 8 bases sitting between them. This CDR3 contains 15 residues. The chain's CDR3 is CASSLGSSSYNEQFF. The DNA of the CDR3 is TGTGCCAGCAGCTTAGGCTCCAGTTCCTACAATGAGCAGTTCTTC.